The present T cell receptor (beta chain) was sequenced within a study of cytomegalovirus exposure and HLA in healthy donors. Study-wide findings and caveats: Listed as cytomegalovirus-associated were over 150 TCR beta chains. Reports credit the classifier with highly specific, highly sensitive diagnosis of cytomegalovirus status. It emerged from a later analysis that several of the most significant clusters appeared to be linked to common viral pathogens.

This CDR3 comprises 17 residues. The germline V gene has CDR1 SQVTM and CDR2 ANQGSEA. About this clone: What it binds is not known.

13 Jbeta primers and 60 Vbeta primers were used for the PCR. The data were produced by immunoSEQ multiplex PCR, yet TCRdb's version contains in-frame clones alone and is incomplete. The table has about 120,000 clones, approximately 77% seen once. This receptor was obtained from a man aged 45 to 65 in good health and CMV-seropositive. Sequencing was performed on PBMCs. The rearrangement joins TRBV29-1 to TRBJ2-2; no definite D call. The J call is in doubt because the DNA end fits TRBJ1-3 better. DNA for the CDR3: TGCAGCGTTGTTGAGTGGGGAAAGGGAGCGTCTGGAAACACCATATATTTT. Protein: CSVVEWGKGASGNTIYF.